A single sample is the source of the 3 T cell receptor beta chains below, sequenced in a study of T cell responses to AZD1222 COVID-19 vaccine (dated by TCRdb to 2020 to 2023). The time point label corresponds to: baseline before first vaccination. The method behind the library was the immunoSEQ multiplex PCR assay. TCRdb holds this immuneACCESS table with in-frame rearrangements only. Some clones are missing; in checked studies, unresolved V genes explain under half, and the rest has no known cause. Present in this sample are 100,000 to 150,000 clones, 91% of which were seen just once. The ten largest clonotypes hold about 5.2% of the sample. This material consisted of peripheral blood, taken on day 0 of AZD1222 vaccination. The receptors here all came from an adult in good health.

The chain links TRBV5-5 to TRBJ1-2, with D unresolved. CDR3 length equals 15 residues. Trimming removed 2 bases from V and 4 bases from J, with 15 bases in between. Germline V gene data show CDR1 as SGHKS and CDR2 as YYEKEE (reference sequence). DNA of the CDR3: TGTGCCAGCAGCTTTTTCCAAAATCCGGTCTATGGCTACACCTTC. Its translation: CASSFFQNPVYGYTF.

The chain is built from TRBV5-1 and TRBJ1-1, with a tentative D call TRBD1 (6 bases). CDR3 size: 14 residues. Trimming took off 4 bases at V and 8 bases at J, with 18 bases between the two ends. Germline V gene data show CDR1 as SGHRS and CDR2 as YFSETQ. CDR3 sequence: CASSRGGGEEEAFF. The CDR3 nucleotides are TGCGCCAGCAGCCGAGGTGGGGGCGAGGAGGAAGCTTTCTTT.

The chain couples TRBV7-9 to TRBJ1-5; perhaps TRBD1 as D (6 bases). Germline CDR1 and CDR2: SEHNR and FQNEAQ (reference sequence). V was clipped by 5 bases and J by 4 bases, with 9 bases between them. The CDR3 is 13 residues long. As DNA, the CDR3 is TGTGCCAGCAGCCAGGACAGTAATCAGCCCCAGCATTTT. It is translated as CASSQDSNQPQHF.